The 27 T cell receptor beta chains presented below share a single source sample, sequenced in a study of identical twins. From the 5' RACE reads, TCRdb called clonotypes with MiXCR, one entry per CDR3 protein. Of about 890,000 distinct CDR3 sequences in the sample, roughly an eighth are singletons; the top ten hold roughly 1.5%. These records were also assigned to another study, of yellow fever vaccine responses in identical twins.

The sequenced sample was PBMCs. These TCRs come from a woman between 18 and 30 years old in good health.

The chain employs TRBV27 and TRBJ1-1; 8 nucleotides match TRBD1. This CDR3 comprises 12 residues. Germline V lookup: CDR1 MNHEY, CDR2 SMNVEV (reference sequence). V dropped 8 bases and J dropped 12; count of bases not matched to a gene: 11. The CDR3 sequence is CASARPDRETFF. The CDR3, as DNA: TGTGCCAGCGCGAGACCGGACAGGGAGACTTTCTTT.

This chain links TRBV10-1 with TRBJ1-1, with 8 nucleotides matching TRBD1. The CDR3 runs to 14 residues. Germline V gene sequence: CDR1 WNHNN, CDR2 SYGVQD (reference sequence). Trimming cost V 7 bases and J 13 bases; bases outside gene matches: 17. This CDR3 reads CASTPDRDASGGFF. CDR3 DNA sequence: TGCGCCAGCACCCCGGACAGGGATGCATCGGGTGGTTTCTTT.

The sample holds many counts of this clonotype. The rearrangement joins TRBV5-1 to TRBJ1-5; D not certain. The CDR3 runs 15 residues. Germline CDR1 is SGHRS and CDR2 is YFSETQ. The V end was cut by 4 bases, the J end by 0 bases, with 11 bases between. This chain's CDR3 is CASSPFPYSNQPQHF. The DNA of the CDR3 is TGCGCCAGCAGCCCCTTCCCGTATAGCAATCAGCCCCAGCATTTT. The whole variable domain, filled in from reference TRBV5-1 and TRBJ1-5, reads KAGVTQTPRYLIKTRGQQVTLSCSPISGHRSVSWYQQTPGQGLQFLFEYFSETQRNKGNFPGRFSGRQFSNSRSEMNVSTLELGDSALYLCASSPFPYSNQPQHFGDGTRLSIL.

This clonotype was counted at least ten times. The DNA of the CDR3 is TGTGCCAGCAGGAGACTGGATTCCTACGAGCAGTACTTC. This gives the protein CASRRLDSYEQYF. The chain recombines TRBV28 with TRBJ2-7; D gene unclear. Germline V gene data show CDR1 as MDHEN and CDR2 as SYDVKM. Trimming pared 6 bases from V and 1 base from J, leaving 10 bases between. The CDR3 is 13 amino acids.

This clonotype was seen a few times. The CDR3 nucleotides read TGCAGCGCTAGCTGGAGGGCCTACAATGAGCAGTTCTTC. Its protein is CSASWRAYNEQFF. V and J are TRBV29-1 and TRBJ2-1, with a weak D call TRBD2 (6 bases). V shed 7 bases and J shed 2 bases, with 12 bases lying between them. The CDR3 has 13 residues. Germline CDR1 SQVTM, CDR2 ANQGSEA.

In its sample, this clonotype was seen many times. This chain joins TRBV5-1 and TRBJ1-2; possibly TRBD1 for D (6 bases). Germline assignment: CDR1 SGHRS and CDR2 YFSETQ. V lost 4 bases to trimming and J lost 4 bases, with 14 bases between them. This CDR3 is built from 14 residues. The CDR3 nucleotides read TGCGCCAGCAGCCTGAAGACAGGCTCCTATGGCTACACCTTC. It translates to CASSLKTGSYGYTF.

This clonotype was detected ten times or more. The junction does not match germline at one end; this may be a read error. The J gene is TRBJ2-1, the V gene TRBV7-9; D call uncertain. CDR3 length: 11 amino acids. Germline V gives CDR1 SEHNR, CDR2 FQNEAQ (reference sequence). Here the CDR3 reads CASSLDNEQFF. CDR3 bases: TGCGCCAGCAGCTTGGACAATGAGCAGTTCTTC.

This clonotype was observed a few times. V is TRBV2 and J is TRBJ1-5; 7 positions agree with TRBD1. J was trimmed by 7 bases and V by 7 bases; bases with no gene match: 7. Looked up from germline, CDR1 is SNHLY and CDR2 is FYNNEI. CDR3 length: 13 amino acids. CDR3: CASNLDRAQPQHF. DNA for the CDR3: TGTGCCAGCAATCTAGACAGGGCGCAGCCCCAGCATTTT.

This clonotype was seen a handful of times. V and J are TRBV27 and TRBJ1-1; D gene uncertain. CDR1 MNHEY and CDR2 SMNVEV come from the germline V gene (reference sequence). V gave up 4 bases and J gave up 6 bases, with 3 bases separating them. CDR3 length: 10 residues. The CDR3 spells CASSWAEAFF. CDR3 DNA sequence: TGTGCCAGCAGTTGGGCTGAAGCTTTCTTT.

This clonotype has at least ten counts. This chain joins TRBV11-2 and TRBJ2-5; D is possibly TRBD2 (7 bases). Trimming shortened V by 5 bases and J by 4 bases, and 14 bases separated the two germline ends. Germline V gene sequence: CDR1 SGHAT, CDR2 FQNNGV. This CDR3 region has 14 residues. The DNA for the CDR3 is TGTGCCAGCAGCCCAAGGGGGGGGCTAGAGACCCAGTACTTC. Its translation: CASSPRGGLETQYF.

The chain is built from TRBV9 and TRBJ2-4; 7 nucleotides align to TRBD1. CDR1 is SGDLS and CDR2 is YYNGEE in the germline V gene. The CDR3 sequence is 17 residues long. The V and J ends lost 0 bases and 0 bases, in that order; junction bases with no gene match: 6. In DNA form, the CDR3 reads TGTGCCAGCAGCGTAGGTACGGGACAGATAGCCAAAAACATTCAGTACTTC. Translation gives CASSVGTGQIAKNIQYF.

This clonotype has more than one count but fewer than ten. CDR3 region: CSARDSQGYGYTF. Here the CDR3 DNA reads TGCAGTGCTAGAGATAGCCAGGGCTATGGCTACACCTTC. V usage is TRBV20-1 and J usage is TRBJ1-2; tentative D call: TRBD1 (5 bases). This CDR3 spans 13 amino acids. Trimming shortened V by 0 bases and J by 4 bases, and 9 bases separated the two germline ends. The germline CDR1 and CDR2 sequences are DFQATT and SNEGSKA (reference sequence).

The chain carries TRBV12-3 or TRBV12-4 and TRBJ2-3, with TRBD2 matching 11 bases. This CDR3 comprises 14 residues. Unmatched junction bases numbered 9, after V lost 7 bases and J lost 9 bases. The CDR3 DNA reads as TGTGCCAGCAACTTTGGACTAGCGGGCGGGACGCAGTATTTT. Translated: CASNFGLAGGTQYF.

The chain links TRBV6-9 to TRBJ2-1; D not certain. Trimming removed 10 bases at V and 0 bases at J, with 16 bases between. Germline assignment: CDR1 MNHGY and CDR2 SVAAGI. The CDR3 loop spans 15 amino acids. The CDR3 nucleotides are TGTGCCACTTACCTTCGACCCCGCTCCTACAATGAGCAGTTCTTC. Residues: CATYLRPRSYNEQFF.

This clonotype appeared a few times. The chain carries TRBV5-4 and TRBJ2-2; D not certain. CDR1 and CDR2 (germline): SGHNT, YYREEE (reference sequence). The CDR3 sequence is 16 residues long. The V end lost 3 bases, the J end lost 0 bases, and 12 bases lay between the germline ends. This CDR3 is CASSWAWGSNTGELFF. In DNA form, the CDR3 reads TGTGCCAGCAGCTGGGCGTGGGGTTCGAACACCGGGGAGCTGTTTTTT.

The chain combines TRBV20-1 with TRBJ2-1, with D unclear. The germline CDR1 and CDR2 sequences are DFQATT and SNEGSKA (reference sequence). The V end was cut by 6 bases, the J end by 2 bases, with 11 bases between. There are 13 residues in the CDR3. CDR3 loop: CSAAGPTYNEQFF. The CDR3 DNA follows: TGCAGTGCAGCCGGACCCACCTACAATGAGCAGTTCTTC.

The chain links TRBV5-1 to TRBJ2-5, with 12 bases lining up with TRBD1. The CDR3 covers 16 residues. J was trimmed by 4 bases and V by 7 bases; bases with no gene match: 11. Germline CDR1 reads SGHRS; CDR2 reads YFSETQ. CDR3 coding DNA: TGCGCCAGCGGGGACCGGGACAGGGGGCCAAGAGAGACCCAGTACTTC. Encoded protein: CASGDRDRGPRETQYF.

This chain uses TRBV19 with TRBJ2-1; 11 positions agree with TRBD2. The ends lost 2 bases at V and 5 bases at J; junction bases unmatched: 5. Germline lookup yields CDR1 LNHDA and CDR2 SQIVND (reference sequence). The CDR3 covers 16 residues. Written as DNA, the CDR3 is TGTGCCAGTAGTATATCCGGGACTAGCGGCCACAATGAGCAGTTCTTC. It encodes CASSISGTSGHNEQFF.

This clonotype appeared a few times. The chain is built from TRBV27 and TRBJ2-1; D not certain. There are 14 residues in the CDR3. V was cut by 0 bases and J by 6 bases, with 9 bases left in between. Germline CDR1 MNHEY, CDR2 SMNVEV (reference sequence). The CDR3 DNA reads TGTGCCAGCAGTTTATCCCGGACGGGCAATGAGCAGTTCTTC. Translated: CASSLSRTGNEQFF.

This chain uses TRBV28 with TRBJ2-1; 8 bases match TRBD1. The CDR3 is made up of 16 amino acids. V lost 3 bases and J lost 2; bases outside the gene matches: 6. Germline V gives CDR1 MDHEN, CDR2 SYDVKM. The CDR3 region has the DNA TGTGCCAGCAGTTTTCTCCCACAGGGGGCCTACAATGAGCAGTTCTTC. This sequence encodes CASSFLPQGAYNEQFF. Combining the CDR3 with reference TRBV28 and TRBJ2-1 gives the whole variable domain DVKVTQSSRYLVKRTGEKVFLECVQDMDHENMFWYRQDPGLGLRLIYFSYDVKMKEKGDIPEGYSVSREKKERFSLILESASTNQTSMYLCASSFLPQGAYNEQFFGPGTRLTVL.

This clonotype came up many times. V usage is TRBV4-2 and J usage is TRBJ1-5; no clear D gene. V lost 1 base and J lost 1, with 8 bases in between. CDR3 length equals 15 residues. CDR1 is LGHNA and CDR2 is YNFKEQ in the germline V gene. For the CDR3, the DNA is TGTGCCAGCAGCCAAGTTGACACGAGCAATCAGCCCCAGCATTTT. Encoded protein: CASSQVDTSNQPQHF.

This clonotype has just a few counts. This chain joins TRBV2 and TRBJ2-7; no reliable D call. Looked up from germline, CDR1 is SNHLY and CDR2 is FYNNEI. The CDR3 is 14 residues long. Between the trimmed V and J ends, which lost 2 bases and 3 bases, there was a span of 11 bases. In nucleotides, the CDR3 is TGTGCCAGCAGTGAAAAAGTGGTGGGCTACGAGCAGTACTTC. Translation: CASSEKVVGYEQYF.

In DNA, the CDR3 is TGTGCCAGCTCGCCAACCAGGGAAAAAGTAGAGCAGTTCTTC. It encodes CASSPTREKVEQFF. V gene TRBV18 combines with J gene TRBJ2-1; tentative D call: TRBD1 (5 bases). Deletions cut 6 bases from V and 10 bases from J, with 19 bases between. Germline V gene data show CDR1 as KGHSH and CDR2 as LQKENI. The CDR3 sequence is 14 residues long.

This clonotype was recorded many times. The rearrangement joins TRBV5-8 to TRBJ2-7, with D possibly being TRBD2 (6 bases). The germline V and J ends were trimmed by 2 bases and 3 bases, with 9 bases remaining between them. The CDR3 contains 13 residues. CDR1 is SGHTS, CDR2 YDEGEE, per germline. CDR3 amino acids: CASSLGSGYEQYF. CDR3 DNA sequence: TGTGCCAGCAGCTTAGGTAGCGGCTACGAGCAGTACTTC.

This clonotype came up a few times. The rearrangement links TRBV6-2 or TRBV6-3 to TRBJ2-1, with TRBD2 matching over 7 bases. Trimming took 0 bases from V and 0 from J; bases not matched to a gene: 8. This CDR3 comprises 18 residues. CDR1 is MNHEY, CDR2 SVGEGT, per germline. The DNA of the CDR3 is TGTGCCAGCAGTTACTCGATCGGGGGGTACGACTCCTACAATGAGCAGTTCTTC. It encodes CASSYSIGGYDSYNEQFF.

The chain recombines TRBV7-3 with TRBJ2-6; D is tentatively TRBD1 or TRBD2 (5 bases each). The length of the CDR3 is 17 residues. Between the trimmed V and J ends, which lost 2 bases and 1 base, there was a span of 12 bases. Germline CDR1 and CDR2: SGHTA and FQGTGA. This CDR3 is CASSLGSPGSGANVLTF. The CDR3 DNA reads TGTGCCAGCAGCTTAGGGAGCCCAGGGTCTGGGGCCAACGTCCTGACTTTC.

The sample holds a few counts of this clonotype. The CDR3 is CASSLEVGTNEQFF. The CDR3, as DNA: TGTGCCAGCAGCTTAGAAGTGGGAACAAATGAGCAGTTCTTC. This sequence joins TRBV7-9 and TRBJ2-1; D ambiguous. This CDR3 comprises 14 residues. V was pared by 1 base and J by 7 bases, with 11 bases between. The germline V gene encodes CDR1 SEHNR and CDR2 FQNEAQ (reference sequence).